One and the same sample provided the 11 T cell receptor beta chains below, sequenced in a study of cytomegalovirus exposure and HLA in healthy donors. 13 Jbeta primers and 60 Vbeta primers were used for the PCR. Using immunoSEQ multiplex PCR, the repertoire was profiled, and TCRdb retains in-frame clones only, with some absent. Of 180,000 or so clones in the sample, around four fifths were seen once. Input material: PBMCs. Receptors were obtained from a woman aged 25 to 39 in good health and CMV-seronegative.

V and J are TRBV4-2 and TRBJ2-3; 8 positions match TRBD2. Per germline, CDR1 LGHNA and CDR2 YNFKEQ. V dropped 6 bases and J dropped 4; count of bases not matched to a gene: 12. The CDR3 is 16 amino acids. CDR3 bases: TGTGCCAGCAGTCATAGCGGGGACCGGGGAGCAGATACGCAGTATTTT. This gives the protein CASSHSGDRGADTQYF.

The V gene is TRBV5-1, the J gene TRBJ1-1; D is perhaps TRBD1 (5 bases). Trimming took off 4 bases at V and 4 bases at J, with 11 bases between the two ends. This CDR3 has 13 amino acids. Germline CDR1 SGHRS, CDR2 YFSETQ. The CDR3 nucleotides are TGCGCCAGCAGCACGGGGGTTGGCACTGAAGCTTTCTTT. Translation gives CASSTGVGTEAFF.

The V call is TRBV29-1, the J call TRBJ1-1, with D possibly TRBD1 on 6 matching bases. The CDR3 runs 13 residues. V lost 7 bases, J lost 4 bases, and 16 bases lay in between. In germline, CDR1 is SQVTM, CDR2 ANQGSEA. In DNA, the CDR3 is TGCAGCGGACGCGTGGGGGCATTCACTGAAGCTTTCTTT. This translates into CSGRVGAFTEAFF.

Turning to this clone: At one boundary the junction diverges from the germline segment, which might be a read error. Other nucleotide sequences in the sample specify the same CDR3. The CDR3 DNA is TGTGCCAGCAGCCTAGCGACTGGAAACACTGAAGCTTTCTTT. Protein product: CASSLATGNTEAFF. This chain uses TRBV7-2 with TRBJ1-1; D is unresolved. Germline V CDR1 and CDR2: SGHTA, FQGNSA. The CDR3 consists of 14 residues.

This clone turned up a few times. J is TRBJ1-1 and V is TRBV10-2; TRBD1 aligns across 7 bases. The CDR3 sequence is 18 residues long. The V segment lost 0 bases and the J segment 4 bases; nucleotides outside the gene matches: 14. Germline V gene data show CDR1 as WSHSY and CDR2 as SAAADI. CDR3 residues: CASSESRGWDSFLTEAFF. The CDR3 DNA follows: TGCGCCAGCAGTGAGTCAAGGGGGTGGGACAGTTTTCTCACTGAAGCTTTCTTT.

This chain uses TRBV29-1 with TRBJ2-5; TRBD1 aligns across 7 bases. Trimming removed 4 bases from V and 2 bases from J; junction bases left unmatched: 10. The germline gives CDR1 SQVTM, CDR2 ANQGSEA. This CDR3 comprises 15 residues. CDR3 DNA: TGCAGCGTTGTATTTATTAGGGACAGTCAAGAGACCCAGTACTTC. Translation: CSVVFIRDSQETQYF.

The chain links TRBV6-1 to TRBJ1-5; D not certain. CDR3 size: 14 residues. Germline V gene lookup returns CDR1 MNHNS and CDR2 SASEGT. Trimming took off 8 bases at V and 0 bases at J, with 11 bases between the two ends. CDR3 nucleotides: TGTGCCAGCGTCAACTACTATAGCAATCAGCCCCAGCATTTT. Translation gives CASVNYYSNQPQHF.

The gene calls are TRBV13 and TRBJ2-3, with TRBD2 matching 9 bases. Germline assignment: CDR1 PRHDT and CDR2 FYEKMQ (reference sequence). CDR3 length: 15 residues. V dropped 6 bases and J dropped 4; count of bases not matched to a gene: 8. CDR3 in amino acids: CASRPPGGGADTQYF. The CDR3 nucleotides are TGTGCCAGCAGACCCCCCGGCGGGGGGGCAGATACGCAGTATTTT.

This chain joins TRBV27 and TRBJ2-3, with TRBD2 matching over 8 bases. J was trimmed by 7 bases and V by 3 bases; bases with no gene match: 6. The CDR3 is 14 amino acids. Germline values: CDR1 MNHEY, CDR2 SMNVEV (reference sequence). The DNA for the CDR3 is TGTGCCAGCAGTTTTAGGCGGGGGGCTAATACGCAGTATTTT. Translation: CASSFRRGANTQYF.

V usage is TRBV5-1 and J usage is TRBJ2-7; tentatively, D is TRBD1 (5 bases). Germline V lookup: CDR1 SGHRS, CDR2 YFSETQ. Trimming shortened V by 1 base and J by 5 bases, and 13 bases separated the two germline ends. The CDR3 runs to 14 residues. CDR3 DNA sequence: TGCGCCAGCAGCTTGATTCGCAGGGATCACGAGCAGTACTTC. Encoded protein: CASSLIRRDHEQYF.

The V call is TRBV5-8, the J call TRBJ2-4; D ambiguous. CDR1 is SGHTS, CDR2 YDEGEE, per germline. The CDR3 totals 14 residues. Between the trimmed V and J ends, which lost 0 bases and 0 bases, there was a span of 4 bases. The CDR3 sequence: CASSLALAKNIQYF. As DNA, the CDR3 is TGTGCCAGCAGCTTGGCCCTAGCCAAAAACATTCAGTACTTC.